This T cell receptor (beta chain) was recovered during a study of T cell responses to AZD1222 COVID-19 vaccine. Findings of the study overall: Clonal diversity was possibly underestimated, and white British individuals and females predominated among donors. Nearly half of spike-specific TCRs reportedly target variant regions that are unmutated in the B.1.351 and B.1.1.7 variants.

TCRdb's table, derived via immunoSEQ multiplex PCR, lists solely in-frame clones and lacks some. The profile shows about 67,000 clones, roughly 80% of them singletons. On this clone itself: Antigen: not known.

Analyses pooled second doses at about 4 or about 12 weeks. The ends lost 3 bases at V and 5 bases at J; junction bases unmatched: 6. Germline V CDR1 and CDR2: SGHAT, FQNNGV. This CDR3 has 14 residues. This material consisted of peripheral blood, taken 28 days after the second AZD1222 dose. The chain is built from TRBV11-2 and TRBJ2-5; the match to TRBD2 covers 7 bases. This TCR came from an adult who received the AZD1222 COVID-19 vaccine. The CDR3 sequence is CASSFDRAGETQYF. The CDR3 nucleotides read TGTGCCAGCAGCTTTGACCGAGCGGGGGAGACCCAGTACTTC.